This T cell receptor beta chain was recorded in a study of cytomegalovirus exposure and HLA in healthy donors. Study-wide background: An earlier analysis found roughly 110 million unique TCR beta sequences from approximately 200 million T cells. Overall study findings and caveats: TCR beta sequences reportedly predicted most subjects' HLA-A and HLA-B alleles accurately.

The PCR contained 60 Vbeta and 13 Jbeta primers. Profiled with immunoSEQ multiplex PCR; TCRdb holds only in-frame clones, not every one. The sample includes roughly 150,000 clones, about three quarters of them seen just once. With respect to this clone: Its cognate antigen is unknown.

V lost 0 bases to trimming and J lost 6 bases; unmatched junction nucleotides: 4. CDR3 length: 15 residues. Germline V gene lookup returns CDR1 LGHNA and CDR2 YNFKEQ. V gene TRBV4-2 combines with J gene TRBJ1-2, with 10 bases identical to TRBD1. This receptor was identified in a man aged 18 to 29 in good health and CMV-seropositive. The sample comprised PBMCs. The CDR3 spells CASSQDGQGGDGYTF. For the CDR3, the DNA is TGTGCCAGCAGCCAAGACGGACAGGGGGGAGATGGCTACACCTTC.